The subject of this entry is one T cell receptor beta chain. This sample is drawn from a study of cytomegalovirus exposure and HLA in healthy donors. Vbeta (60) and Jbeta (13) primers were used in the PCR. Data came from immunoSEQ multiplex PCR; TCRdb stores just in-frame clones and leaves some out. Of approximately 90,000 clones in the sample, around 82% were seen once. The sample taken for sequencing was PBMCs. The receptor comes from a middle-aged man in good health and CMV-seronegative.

CDR3 sequence (DNA): TGTGCCAGCAGCTTGGCAGGTTTTTCAGATACGCAGTATTTT. Protein product: CASSLAGFSDTQYF. The gene calls are TRBV5-6 and TRBJ2-3; no definite D call. CDR3 length: 14 amino acids. Trimming left V 0 bases short and J 4 bases short, with 9 bases between. Germline CDR1 reads SGHDT; CDR2 reads YYEEEE.